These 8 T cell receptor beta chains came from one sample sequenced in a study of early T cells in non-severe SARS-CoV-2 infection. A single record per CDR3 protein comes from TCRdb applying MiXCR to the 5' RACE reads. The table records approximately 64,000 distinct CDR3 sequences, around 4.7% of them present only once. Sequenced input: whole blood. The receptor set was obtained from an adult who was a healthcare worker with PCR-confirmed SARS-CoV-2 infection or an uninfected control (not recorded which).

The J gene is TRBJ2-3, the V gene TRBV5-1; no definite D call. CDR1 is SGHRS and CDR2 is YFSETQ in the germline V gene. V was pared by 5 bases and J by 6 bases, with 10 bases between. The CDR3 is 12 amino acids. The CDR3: CASRGSADTQYF. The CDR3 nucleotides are TGCGCCAGCAGAGGGTCTGCGGATACGCAGTATTTT.

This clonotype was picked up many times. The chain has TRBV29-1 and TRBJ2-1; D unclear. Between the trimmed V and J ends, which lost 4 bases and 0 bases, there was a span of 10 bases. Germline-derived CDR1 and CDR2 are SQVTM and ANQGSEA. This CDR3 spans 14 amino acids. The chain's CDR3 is CSVGSSVSYNEQFF. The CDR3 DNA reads TGCAGCGTTGGGTCGTCTGTCTCCTACAATGAGCAGTTCTTC.

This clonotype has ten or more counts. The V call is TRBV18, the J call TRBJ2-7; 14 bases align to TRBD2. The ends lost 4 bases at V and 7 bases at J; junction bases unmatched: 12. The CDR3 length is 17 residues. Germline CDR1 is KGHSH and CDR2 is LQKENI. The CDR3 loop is CASSLSPLTSGGEEQYF. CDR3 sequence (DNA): TGTGCCAGCTCACTAAGCCCGTTGACTAGCGGGGGGGAAGAGCAGTACTTC.

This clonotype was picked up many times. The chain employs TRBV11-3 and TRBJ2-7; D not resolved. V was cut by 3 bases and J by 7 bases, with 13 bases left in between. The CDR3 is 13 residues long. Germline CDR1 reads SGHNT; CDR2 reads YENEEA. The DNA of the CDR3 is TGTGCCAGCAGCTTTGGCGCGAGCTGGGAGCAGTACTTC. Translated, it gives CASSFGASWEQYF.

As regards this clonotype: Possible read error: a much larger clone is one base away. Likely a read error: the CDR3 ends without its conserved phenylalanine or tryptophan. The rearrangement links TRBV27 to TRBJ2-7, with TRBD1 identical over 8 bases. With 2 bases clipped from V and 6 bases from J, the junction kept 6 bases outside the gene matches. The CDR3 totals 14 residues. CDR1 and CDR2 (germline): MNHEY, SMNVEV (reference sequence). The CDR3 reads CASSLGQGALEQYS. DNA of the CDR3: TGTGCCAGCAGTTTAGGGCAGGGGGCCCTCGAGCAGTACTCC.

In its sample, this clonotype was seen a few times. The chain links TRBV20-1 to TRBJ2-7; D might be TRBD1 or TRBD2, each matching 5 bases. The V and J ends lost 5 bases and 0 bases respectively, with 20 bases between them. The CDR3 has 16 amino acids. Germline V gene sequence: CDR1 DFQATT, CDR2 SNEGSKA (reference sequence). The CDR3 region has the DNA TGCAGTGCTGGGACGAGGATGCGGGCGAGCTCCTACGAGCAGTACTTC. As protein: CSAGTRMRASSYEQYF.

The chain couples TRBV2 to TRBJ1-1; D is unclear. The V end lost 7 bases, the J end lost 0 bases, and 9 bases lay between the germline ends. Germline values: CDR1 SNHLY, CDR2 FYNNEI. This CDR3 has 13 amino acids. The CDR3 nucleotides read TGTGCCAGCAAAATGAGCTTGAACACTGAAGCTTTCTTT. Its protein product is CASKMSLNTEAFF.

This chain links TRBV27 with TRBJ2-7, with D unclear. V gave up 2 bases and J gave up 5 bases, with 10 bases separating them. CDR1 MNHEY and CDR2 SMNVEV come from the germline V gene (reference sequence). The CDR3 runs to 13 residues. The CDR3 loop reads CASSLSGYNEQYF. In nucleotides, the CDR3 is TGTGCCAGCAGTTTAAGTGGATACAACGAGCAGTACTTC.